Sequencing of this TCR beta chain was carried out in a study of cytomegalovirus exposure and HLA in healthy donors. Study conclusions and caveats: Researchers had no immune exposure information except CMV serostatus available. As a later analysis revealed, the rate of TCR association differed by HLA locus, with DRB1 most and HLA-C fewest.

To note about this clone: Its antigen is still unknown.

CDR1 is LNHDA and CDR2 is SQIVND in the germline V gene (reference sequence). The V and J ends lost 5 bases and 4 bases respectively, with 15 bases between them. The CDR3 covers 14 residues. A multiplex PCR was run with 60 Vbeta primers and 13 Jbeta primers. Sequencing used immunoSEQ multiplex PCR; TCRdb keeps in-frame clones, though not all of them. The sample spans about 78,000 clones; the ten largest clones claim approximately 7.5%. The sequenced sample consisted of PBMCs. The source of this sequence is a female donor in good health and CMV-seropositive. The chain is built from TRBV19 and TRBJ2-7; a possible D gene is TRBD1 (6 bases). CDR3 loop: CASSSGTGSYEQYF. The CDR3 DNA reads as TGTGCCAGTAGTTCCGGCACAGGGAGTTACGAGCAGTACTTC.